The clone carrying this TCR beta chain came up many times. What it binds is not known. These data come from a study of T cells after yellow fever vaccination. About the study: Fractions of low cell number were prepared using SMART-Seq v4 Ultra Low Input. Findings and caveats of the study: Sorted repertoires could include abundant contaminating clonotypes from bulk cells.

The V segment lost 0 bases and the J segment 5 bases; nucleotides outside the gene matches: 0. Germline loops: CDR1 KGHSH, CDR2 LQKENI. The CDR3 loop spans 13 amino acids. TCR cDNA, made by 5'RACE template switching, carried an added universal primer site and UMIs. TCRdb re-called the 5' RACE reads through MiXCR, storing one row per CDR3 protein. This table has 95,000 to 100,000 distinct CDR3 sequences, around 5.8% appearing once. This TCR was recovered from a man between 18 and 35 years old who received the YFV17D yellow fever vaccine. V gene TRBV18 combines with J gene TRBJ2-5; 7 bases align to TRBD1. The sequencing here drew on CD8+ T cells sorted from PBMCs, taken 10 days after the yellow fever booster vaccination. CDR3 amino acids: CASSPPTGETQYF. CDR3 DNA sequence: TGTGCCAGCTCACCACCGACAGGGGAGACCCAGTACTTC.